This T cell receptor beta chain originates from a study of identifying expanded T cells in peripheral blood. The table came from immunoSEQ multiplex PCR; TCRdb's copy has only in-frame clones and leaves some out. The sample comprises over 80,000 clones, around 86% of which are singletons, and about 5.6% rests with the top ten. The V gene end was trimmed by 8 bases and the J gene end by 1 base; junction bases not matched to a gene: 12. From germline, CDR1 is LNHDA and CDR2 SQIVND (reference sequence). The CDR3 is 17 residues long. Sequencing was carried out using blood. The clonotype originates from a person between 18 and 70 years old in good health. The V call is TRBV19, the J call TRBJ2-5; TRBD1 aligns across 11 bases. CDR3 protein: CASARTGGPKLQETQYF. In nucleotides, the CDR3 is TGTGCCAGTGCCCGGACAGGGGGCCCAAAACTCCAAGAGACCCAGTACTTC.